Shown below are 11 T cell receptor beta chains from a single sample sequenced in a study of blood T cell repertoires in COVID-19. The data were produced by immunoSEQ multiplex PCR, yet TCRdb's version contains in-frame clones alone and is incomplete. Counted here are 250,000 to 350,000 clones, about 88% occurring once; the ten biggest clones make up roughly 1.5%. The sequenced sample consisted of peripheral blood. The receptors originated from a human donor with COVID-19, enrolled during active disease. The donor label of this sample is uncertain.

This clone was recorded a few times. The chain is built from TRBV19 and TRBJ1-1; 8 bases are shared with TRBD1. The germline V gene has CDR1 LNHDA and CDR2 SQIVND (reference sequence). The CDR3 is 16 residues long. V was clipped by 6 bases and J by 1 base; unmatched bases: 10. The CDR3 region has the DNA TGTGCCAGTAGCGCGAGGACAGGGAGGGAGAACACTGAAGCTTTCTTT. Amino acids: CASSARTGRENTEAFF.

This chain links TRBV5-1 with TRBJ2-1; 8 bases fit TRBD1. CDR1 is SGHRS, CDR2 YFSETQ, per germline. V trimming: 4 bases; J trimming: 10 bases; junction bases outside the gene matches: 7. The CDR3 contains 13 residues. The CDR3 DNA reads as TGCGCCAGCAGCGTGGAATGGGACAGGGAGCAGTTCTTC. It codes for CASSVEWDREQFF.

The J gene is TRBJ1-5, the V gene TRBV6-5; 8 nucleotides match TRBD1. Germline V gene sequence: CDR1 MNHEY, CDR2 SVGAGI. The CDR3 has 15 residues. V was clipped by 6 bases and J by 1 base; unmatched bases: 5. The CDR3: CASRRQGLSNQPQHF. The DNA for the CDR3 is TGTGCCAGCAGGCGACAGGGGCTGAGCAATCAGCCCCAGCATTTT.

The rearrangement joins TRBV9 to TRBJ1-6; 9 nucleotides match TRBD1. Germline CDR1 and CDR2: SGDLS and YYNGEE. The CDR3 contains 15 residues. The junction had 7 bases not matched to a gene; V was cut back by 3 bases and J by 9 bases. The CDR3 coding sequence is TGTGCCAGCAGCGGCAACGGACAGGGGAGTTCACCCCTCCACTTT. Protein sequence: CASSGNGQGSSPLHF.

The chain's CDR3 is CASSPVTGGGETQYF. The CDR3 DNA follows: TGTGCCAGCAGCCCCGTGACAGGGGGCGGAGAGACCCAGTACTTC. The chain carries TRBV11-3 and TRBJ2-5; 10 positions match TRBD1. There are 15 residues in the CDR3. J gave up 4 bases and V 5 bases, and 7 bases lay outside the gene matches. Germline assignment: CDR1 SGHNT and CDR2 YENEEA.

This sequence joins TRBV29-1 and TRBJ1-1, with a possible D match to TRBD1 (5 bases). Germline assignment: CDR1 SQVTM and CDR2 ANQGSEA. V was shortened by 4 bases and J by 7 bases, with 10 bases between the two germline ends. This CDR3 is 11 amino acids long. DNA for the CDR3: TGCAGCGTTGCGGTGGGGGGTGAAGCTTTCTTT. Its translation: CSVAVGGEAFF.

The chain employs TRBV19 and TRBJ2-2; possible D gene TRBD2, 6 bases. Germline CDR1 reads LNHDA; CDR2 reads SQIVND (reference sequence). CDR3 size: 16 residues. Between the trimmed V and J ends, which lost 7 bases and 2 bases, there was a span of 17 bases. CDR3 coding DNA: TGTGCCAGTACCCCAAGGAGGGAGGCCAACACCGGGGAGCTGTTTTTT. Its protein is CASTPRREANTGELFF.

CDR3 nucleotide sequence: TGTGCCAGCAGTTTATATCGTCTAGCGGGAGCAACCAATGAGCAGTTCTTC. Amino acid sequence: CASSLYRLAGATNEQFF. The V and J genes are TRBV28 and TRBJ2-1; 10 nucleotides agree with TRBD2. The CDR3 runs 17 residues. V shed 1 base and J 6 bases; nucleotides not matched to a gene: 9. Germline V gene lookup returns CDR1 MDHEN and CDR2 SYDVKM.

The chain combines TRBV5-1 with TRBJ2-5; 9 nucleotides align to TRBD2. J was trimmed by 3 bases and V by 0 bases; bases with no gene match: 3. The CDR3 totals 15 residues. The germline gives CDR1 SGHRS, CDR2 YFSETQ. The CDR3 reads CASSLGLAVEETQYF. Written as DNA, the CDR3 is TGCGCCAGCAGCTTGGGACTAGCGGTAGAAGAGACCCAGTACTTC.

This sequence joins TRBV2 and TRBJ2-2; weak D call: TRBD2 (6 bases). This CDR3 has 15 amino acids. V was cut by 8 bases and J by 1 base, with 14 bases left in between. Germline CDR1 reads SNHLY; CDR2 reads FYNNEI. The CDR3 DNA follows: TGTGCCAGCTCCTCCGGGAGAAGGAACACCGGGGAGCTGTTTTTT. Translating gives CASSSGRRNTGELFF.

The chain links TRBV5-1 to TRBJ2-3; possibly TRBD2 for D (5 bases). The CDR3 totals 13 residues. Looked up from germline, CDR1 is SGHRS and CDR2 is YFSETQ. V lost 6 bases to trimming and J lost 2 bases, with 10 bases between them. CDR3 sequence (DNA): TGCGCCAGCACCCCGGGATCCACAGATACGCAGTATTTT. It is translated as CASTPGSTDTQYF.